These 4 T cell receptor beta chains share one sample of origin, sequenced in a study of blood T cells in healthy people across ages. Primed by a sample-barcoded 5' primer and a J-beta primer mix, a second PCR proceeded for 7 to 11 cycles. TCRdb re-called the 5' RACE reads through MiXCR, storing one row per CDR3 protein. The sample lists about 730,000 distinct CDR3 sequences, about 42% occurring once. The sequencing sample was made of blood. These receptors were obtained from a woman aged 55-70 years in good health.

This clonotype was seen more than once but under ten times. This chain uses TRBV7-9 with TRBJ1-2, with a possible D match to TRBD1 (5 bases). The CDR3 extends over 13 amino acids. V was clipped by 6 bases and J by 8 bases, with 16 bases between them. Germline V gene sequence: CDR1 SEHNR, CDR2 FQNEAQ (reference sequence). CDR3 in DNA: TGTGCCAGCAGACAAGTTGGACGGGACGGCTACACCTTC. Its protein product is CASRQVGRDGYTF.

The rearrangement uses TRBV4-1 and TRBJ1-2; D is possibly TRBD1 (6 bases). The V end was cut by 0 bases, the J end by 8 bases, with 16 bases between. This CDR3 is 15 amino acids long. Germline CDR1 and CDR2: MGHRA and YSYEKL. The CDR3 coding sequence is TGCGCCAGCAGCCAAGAATGGCTGGGGGCGCGAGGCTACACCTTC. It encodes CASSQEWLGARGYTF.

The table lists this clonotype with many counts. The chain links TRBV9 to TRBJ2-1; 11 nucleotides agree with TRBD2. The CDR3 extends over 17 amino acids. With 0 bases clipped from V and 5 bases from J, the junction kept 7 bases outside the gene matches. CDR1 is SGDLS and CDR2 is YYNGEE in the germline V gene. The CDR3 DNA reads TGTGCCAGCAGCGTAGCTCTGGGGACTAGCGGAAACAATGAGCAGTTCTTC. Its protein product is CASSVALGTSGNNEQFF.

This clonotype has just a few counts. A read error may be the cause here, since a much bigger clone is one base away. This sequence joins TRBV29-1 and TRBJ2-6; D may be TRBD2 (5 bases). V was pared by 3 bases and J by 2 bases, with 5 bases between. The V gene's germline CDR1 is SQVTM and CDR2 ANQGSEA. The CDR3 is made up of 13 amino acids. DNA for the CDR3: TGCAGCGTTGACGGGACTGGGGCCAACGTCCTGACTTTC. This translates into CSVDGTGANVLTF.